This T cell receptor beta chain originates from a study of T cell responses to AZD1222 COVID-19 vaccine. Findings and caveats of the study: After the peak T cell response, and only then, were repertoires sampled. Seropositive at baseline were only 5 to 7 AZD1222 recipients. Donors were largely white British and mainly female; clonal diversity was possibly underestimated.

Generated by immunoSEQ multiplex PCR, the TCRdb table keeps only in-frame clones and is missing some. Of tens of thousands of clones in the sample, 90% were seen once. The CDR3 runs 13 residues. Germline CDR1 and CDR2: LGHDT and YNNKEL (reference sequence). Trimming cost V 4 bases and J 4 bases, with 5 bases left between them. In the case of this clone: Its antigen remains unidentified.

The chain employs TRBV3-1 (or the pseudogene TRBV3-2) and TRBJ2-6; D gene unclear. The sequences come from peripheral blood, collected 28 days after the second AZD1222 dose. The source is an adult who received the AZD1222 COVID-19 vaccine. The CDR3 region is CASSLTGANVLTF. The DNA of the CDR3 is TGTGCCAGCAGCCTCACCGGGGCCAACGTCCTGACTTTC.